Below, 18 T cell receptor beta chains from the same sample are listed, as sequenced in a study of blood T cell repertoires in COVID-19. Only in-frame clones appear in the TCRdb table, and some are missing; sequencing was by immunoSEQ multiplex PCR. This table has 150,000 or so clones, more than 75% appearing once. The material sequenced was peripheral blood. The receptors originated from a woman aged 45 to 65 with COVID-19, enrolled during active disease.

This clone has a single count. The chain employs TRBV19 and TRBJ2-7, with TRBD1 identical over 10 bases. The germline CDR1 and CDR2 sequences are LNHDA and SQIVND (reference sequence). With V trimmed by 5 bases and J by 2 bases, 9 bases remained unmatched. This CDR3 comprises 16 residues. This CDR3 reads CASSQPGQGSTYEQYF. The CDR3 DNA sequence: TGTGCCAGTAGTCAGCCGGGACAGGGGAGTACCTACGAGCAGTACTTC. Full variable domain (rest looked up from reference TRBV19 and TRBJ2-7): DGGITQSPKYLFRKEGQNVTLSCEQNLNHDAMYWYRQDPGQGLRLIYYSQIVNDFQKGDIAEGYSVSREKKESFPLTVTSAQKNPTAFYLCASSQPGQGSTYEQYFGPGTRLTVT.

The V and J genes are TRBV4-3 and TRBJ1-4, with 10 bases aligning to TRBD1. The CDR3 is 18 amino acids. In germline, CDR1 is LGHNA, CDR2 YSLEER. V was pared by 4 bases and J by 2 bases, with 10 bases of the junction left unmatched. CDR3 DNA: TGCGCCAGCAGCCCGGACAGGGGGTTTATGTCGACTAATGAAAAACTGTTTTTT. Translating gives CASSPDRGFMSTNEKLFF.

This sequence joins TRBV6-2 or TRBV6-3 and TRBJ2-5; no firm D call. V lost 2 bases and J lost 0, with 13 bases in between. The CDR3 contains 16 residues. Germline assignment: CDR1 MNHEY and CDR2 SVGEGT. CDR3 bases: TGTGCCAGCAGTTACCCCCAGGATTCGTACCAAGAGACCCAGTACTTC. Its protein product is CASSYPQDSYQETQYF.

This clone was counted a single time. The gene calls are TRBV30 and TRBJ1-2; D not resolved. CDR3 length: 15 amino acids. Looked up from germline, CDR1 is GTSNPN and CDR2 is SVGIG (reference sequence). V lost 0 bases to trimming and J lost 0 bases, with 11 bases between them. Written as DNA, the CDR3 is TGTGCCTGGAGTGTACTCCCTGGAGCTAACTATGGCTACACCTTC. It yields the protein CAWSVLPGANYGYTF. Using reference TRBV30 and TRBJ1-2 for the parts outside the CDR3, the full variable domain is SQTIHQWPATLVQPVGSPLSLECTVEGTSNPNLYWYRQAAGRGLQLLFYSVGIGQISSEVPQNLSASRPQDRQFILSSKKLLLSDSGFYLCAWSVLPGANYGYTFGSGTRLTVV.

The chain is built from TRBV7-2 and TRBJ2-2; 8 bases match TRBD1. This CDR3 comprises 14 residues. Trimming took 5 bases from V and 7 from J; bases not matched to a gene: 6. From germline, CDR1 is SGHTA and CDR2 FQGNSA. The CDR3 DNA reads as TGTGCCAGCAGCCCCTTTACAGGGGGCGGGGAGCTGTTTTTT. This codes for CASSPFTGGGELFF.

This clone was observed many times. The chain employs TRBV11-2 and TRBJ1-5; D is unclear. CDR3 length: 13 amino acids. V gave up 5 bases and J gave up 4 bases, with 9 bases separating them. Germline V gene lookup returns CDR1 SGHAT and CDR2 FQNNGV. The CDR3 protein is CASSLTENQPQHF. The DNA for the CDR3 is TGTGCCAGCAGCCTAACAGAGAATCAGCCCCAGCATTTT.

This chain links TRBV7-2 with TRBJ1-4, with 10 bases fitting TRBD1. CDR1 is SGHTA and CDR2 is FQGNSA in the germline V gene. This CDR3 region has 17 residues. V lost 5 bases and J lost 4; bases outside the gene matches: 10. The CDR3 DNA reads as TGTGCCAGCAGCCTAACCGGGACAGGGGCCTTTAATGAAAAACTGTTTTTT. It codes for CASSLTGTGAFNEKLFF.

This sequence joins TRBV18 and TRBJ1-5; D is uncertain. The germline gives CDR1 KGHSH, CDR2 LQKENI. Trimming cost V 3 bases and J 7 bases, with 10 bases left between them. CDR3 length: 13 residues. The DNA for the CDR3 is TGTGCCAGCTCACCCACAGAAACCCAGCCCCAGCATTTT. Its translation is CASSPTETQPQHF.

The V gene is TRBV19, the J gene TRBJ1-3; 9 bases agree with TRBD1. CDR3 size: 17 residues. The ends lost 3 bases at V and 1 base at J; junction bases unmatched: 7. The V gene's germline CDR1 is LNHDA and CDR2 SQIVND (reference sequence). The CDR3 DNA reads as TGTGCCAGTAGTATGCTCCCGGGACAGGGTTCTGGAAACACCATATATTTT. It yields the protein CASSMLPGQGSGNTIYF.

The rearrangement uses TRBV7-3 and TRBJ2-1, with D possibly being TRBD2 (6 bases). With 5 bases removed from V and 9 bases from J, the gap between germline ends came to 14 bases. The CDR3 consists of 13 residues. Looked up from germline, CDR1 is SGHTA and CDR2 is FQGTGA. CDR3 residues: CASSQTRGGEQFF. The CDR3 region has the DNA TGTGCCAGCAGCCAGACTAGGGGTGGTGAGCAGTTCTTC.

The rearrangement uses TRBV19 and TRBJ1-4, with unresolved D. The CDR3 spans 16 residues. The germline V gene has CDR1 LNHDA and CDR2 SQIVND (reference sequence). V was clipped by 6 bases and J by 0 bases, with 14 bases between them. CDR3 in DNA: TGTGCCAGTAGGCGATACAGTCAAGCAACTAATGAAAAACTGTTTTTT. Translated: CASRRYSQATNEKLFF.

The genes are TRBV6-5 and TRBJ2-2, with TRBD2 as a possible D gene (5 bases). V lost 4 bases and J lost 1, with 10 bases in between. This CDR3 comprises 15 residues. Germline CDR1 is MNHEY and CDR2 is SVGAGI. The CDR3 nucleotides are TGTGCCAGCAGTTGGGAGACCCGGAACACCGGGGAGCTGTTTTTT. Translation: CASSWETRNTGELFF.

This chain uses TRBV13 with TRBJ2-4, with D tentatively TRBD2 (7 bases). This CDR3 is 16 amino acids long. The V gene's germline CDR1 is PRHDT and CDR2 FYEKMQ (reference sequence). Trimming stripped 0 bases from V and 7 bases from J, with 16 bases between. CDR3 DNA sequence: TGTGCCAGCAGCTTAGGCCTTGGAGGGGGGGCGAACATTCAGTACTTC. It specifies CASSLGLGGGANIQYF.

The chain uses TRBV19 and TRBJ1-4, with TRBD1 matching 9 bases. Germline loops: CDR1 LNHDA, CDR2 SQIVND (reference sequence). V gave up 8 bases and J gave up 7 bases; unmatched junction bases: 5. The CDR3 is 13 amino acids. The CDR3 DNA reads as TGTGCCAGTGGGACAGGGATGGCTGAAAAACTGTTTTTT. As protein: CASGTGMAEKLFF.

V and J are TRBV4-2 and TRBJ1-5; D may be TRBD1 (5 bases). The germline V gene encodes CDR1 LGHNA and CDR2 YNFKEQ. This CDR3 has 17 amino acids. V was trimmed by 0 bases and J by 8 bases, leaving 20 bases between them. The CDR3 DNA sequence: TGTGCCAGCAGCCAAGATTTTGCACAGGTACACATCGAGCCCCAGCATTTT. Its translation is CASSQDFAQVHIEPQHF.

V gene TRBV6-5 combines with J gene TRBJ2-7; the match to TRBD1 covers 8 bases. The CDR3 loop spans 15 amino acids. V shed 2 bases and J 2 bases; nucleotides not matched to a gene: 5. Germline CDR1 and CDR2: MNHEY and SVGAGI. The CDR3 bases are TGTGCCAGCAGTTACAACAGGGGGTTAACCTACGAGCAGTACTTC. Protein sequence: CASSYNRGLTYEQYF.

This clone was seen a few times. V gene TRBV28 combines with J gene TRBJ2-2; 8 bases are shared with TRBD1. In germline, CDR1 is MDHEN, CDR2 SYDVKM. The CDR3 totals 14 residues. The J segment lost 2 bases and the V segment lost 5 bases, leaving 1 base of the junction unmatched. The CDR3 sequence is CASSGTGNTGELFF. The CDR3 DNA reads as TGTGCCAGCAGTGGGACAGGAAACACCGGGGAGCTGTTTTTT. Drawing the rest from reference TRBV28 and TRBJ2-2, the complete variable domain is DVKVTQSSRYLVKRTGEKVFLECVQDMDHENMFWYRQDPGLGLRLIYFSYDVKMKEKGDIPEGYSVSREKKERFSLILESASTNQTSMYLCASSGTGNTGELFFGEGSRLTVL.

The chain couples TRBV3-1 (or the pseudogene TRBV3-2) to TRBJ2-3, with D uncertain. The germline V gene has CDR1 LGHDT and CDR2 YNNKEL (reference sequence). V was pared by 0 bases and J by 4 bases, with 8 bases between. The CDR3 has 14 amino acids. As DNA, the CDR3 is TGTGCCAGCAGCCAAGAACCGGTTTCAGATACGCAGTATTTT. It encodes CASSQEPVSDTQYF.